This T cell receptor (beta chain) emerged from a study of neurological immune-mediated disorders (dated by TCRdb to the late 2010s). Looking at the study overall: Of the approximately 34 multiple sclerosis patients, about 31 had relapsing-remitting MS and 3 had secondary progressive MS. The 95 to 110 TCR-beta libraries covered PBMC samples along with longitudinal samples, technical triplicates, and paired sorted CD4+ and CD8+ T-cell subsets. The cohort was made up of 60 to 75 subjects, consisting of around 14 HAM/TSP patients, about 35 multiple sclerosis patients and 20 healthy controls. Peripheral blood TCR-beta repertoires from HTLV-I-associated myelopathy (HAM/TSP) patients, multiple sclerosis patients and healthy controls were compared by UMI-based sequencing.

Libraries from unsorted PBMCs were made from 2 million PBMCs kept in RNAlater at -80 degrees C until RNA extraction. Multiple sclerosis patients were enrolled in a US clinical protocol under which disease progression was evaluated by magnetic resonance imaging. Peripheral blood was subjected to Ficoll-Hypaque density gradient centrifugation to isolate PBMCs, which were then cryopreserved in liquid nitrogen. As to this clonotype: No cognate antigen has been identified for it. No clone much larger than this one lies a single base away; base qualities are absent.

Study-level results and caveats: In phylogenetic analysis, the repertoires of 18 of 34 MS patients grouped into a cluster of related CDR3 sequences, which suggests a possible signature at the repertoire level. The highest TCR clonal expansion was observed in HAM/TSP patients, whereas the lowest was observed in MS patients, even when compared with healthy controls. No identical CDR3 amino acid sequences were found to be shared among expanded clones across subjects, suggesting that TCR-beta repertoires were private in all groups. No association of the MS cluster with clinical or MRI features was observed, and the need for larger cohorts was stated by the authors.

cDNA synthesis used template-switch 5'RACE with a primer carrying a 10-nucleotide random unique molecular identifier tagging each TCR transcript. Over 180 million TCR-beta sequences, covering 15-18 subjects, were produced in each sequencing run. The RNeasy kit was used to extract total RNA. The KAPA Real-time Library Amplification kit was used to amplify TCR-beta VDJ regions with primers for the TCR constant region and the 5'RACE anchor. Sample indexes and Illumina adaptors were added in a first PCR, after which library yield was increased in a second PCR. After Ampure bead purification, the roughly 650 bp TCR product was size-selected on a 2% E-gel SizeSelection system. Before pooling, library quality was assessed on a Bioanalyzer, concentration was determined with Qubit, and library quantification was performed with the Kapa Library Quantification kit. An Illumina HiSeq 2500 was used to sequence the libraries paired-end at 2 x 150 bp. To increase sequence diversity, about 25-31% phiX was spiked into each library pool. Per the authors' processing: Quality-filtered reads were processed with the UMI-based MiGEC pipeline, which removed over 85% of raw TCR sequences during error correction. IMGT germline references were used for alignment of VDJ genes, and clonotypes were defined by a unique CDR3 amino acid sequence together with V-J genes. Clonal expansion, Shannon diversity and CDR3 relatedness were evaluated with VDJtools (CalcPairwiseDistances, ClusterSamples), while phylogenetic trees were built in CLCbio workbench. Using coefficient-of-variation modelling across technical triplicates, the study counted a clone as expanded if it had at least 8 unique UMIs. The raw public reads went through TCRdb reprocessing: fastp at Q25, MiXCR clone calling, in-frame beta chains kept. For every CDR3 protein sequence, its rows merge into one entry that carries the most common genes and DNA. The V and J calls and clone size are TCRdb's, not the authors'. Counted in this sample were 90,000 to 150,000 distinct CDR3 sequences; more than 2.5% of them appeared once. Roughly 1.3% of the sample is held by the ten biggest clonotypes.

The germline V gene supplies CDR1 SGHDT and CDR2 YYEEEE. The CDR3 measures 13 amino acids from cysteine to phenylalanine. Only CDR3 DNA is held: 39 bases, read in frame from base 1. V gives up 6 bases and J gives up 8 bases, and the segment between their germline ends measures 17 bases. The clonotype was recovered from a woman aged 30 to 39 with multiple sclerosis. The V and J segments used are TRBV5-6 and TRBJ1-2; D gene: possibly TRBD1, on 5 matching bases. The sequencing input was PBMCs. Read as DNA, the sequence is TGTGCCAGCACCCAGAACAGGATACGGGGCTACACCTTC. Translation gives CASTQNRIRGYTF.